This TCR beta chain was observed in a study of beta chain features in type 1 diabetes. Study-level information: The study found patients and healthy donors alike in age, gender and cell yields.

Remarks on this clone: Antigen specificity is unknown.

Study findings and constraints: Within each of all four CD4+ subsets, Type 1 diabetes patients had TCRB CDR3s that were moderately but significantly shorter. A pattern of fewer insertions and more deletions at VDJ junctions was seen in type 1 diabetes patients.

A single heparinised blood sample, averaging roughly 110 mL, was obtained per donor. Via CD45RO/CCR7/CD25/CD127/CD95/CD27, cells of the CD4+ naive, central memory, regulatory and stem cell-like memory subsets were sorted. The study reverse transcribed the entire isolated RNA, so it sequenced expressed TCRB transcripts. Here immunoSEQ multiplex PCR was the method, and the copy in TCRdb shows in-frame clones only, minus some. The sample shows approximately 360,000 clones, over 9.5% of them seen only once. V gave up 7 bases and J gave up 6 bases, with 17 bases separating them. This CDR3 is built from 14 residues. CDR1 MNHEY and CDR2 SVGAGI come from the germline V gene.

The sequenced material came from naive CD4+ T cells from blood. This chain connects TRBV6-5 to TRBJ2-3; D remains unclear. This TCR derives from a woman between 18 and 29 years old with type 1 diabetes. CDR3: CASNPSRYGDTQYF. CDR3 DNA: TGTGCCAGCAACCCCTCGAGGTACGGGGATACGCAGTATTTT.